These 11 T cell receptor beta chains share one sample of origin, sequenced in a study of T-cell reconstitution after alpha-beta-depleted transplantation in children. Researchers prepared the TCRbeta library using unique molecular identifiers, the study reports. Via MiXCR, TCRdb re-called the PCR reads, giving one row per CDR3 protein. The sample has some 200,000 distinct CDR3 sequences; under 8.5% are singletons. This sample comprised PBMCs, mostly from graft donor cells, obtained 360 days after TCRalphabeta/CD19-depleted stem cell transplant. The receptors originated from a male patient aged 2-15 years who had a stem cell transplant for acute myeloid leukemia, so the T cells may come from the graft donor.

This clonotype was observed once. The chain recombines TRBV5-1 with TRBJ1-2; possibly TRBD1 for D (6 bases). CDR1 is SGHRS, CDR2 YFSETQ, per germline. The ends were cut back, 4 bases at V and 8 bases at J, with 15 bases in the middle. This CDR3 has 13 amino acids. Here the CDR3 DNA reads TGCGCCAGCAGCCGGATGGACAGTGGCGGCTACACCTTC. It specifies CASSRMDSGGYTF.

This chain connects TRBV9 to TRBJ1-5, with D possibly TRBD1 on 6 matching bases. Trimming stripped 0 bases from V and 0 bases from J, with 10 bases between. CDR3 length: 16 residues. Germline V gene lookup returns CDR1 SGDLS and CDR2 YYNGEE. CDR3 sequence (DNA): TGTGCCAGCAGCGTAGTGGACAGATATAGCAATCAGCCCCAGCATTTT. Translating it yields CASSVVDRYSNQPQHF. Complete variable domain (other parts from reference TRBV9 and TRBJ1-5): DSGVTQTPKHLITATGQRVTLRCSPRSGDLSVYWYQQSLDQGLQFLIQYYNGEERAKGNILERFSAQQFPDLHSELNLSSLELGDSALYFCASSVVDRYSNQPQHFGDGTRLSIL.

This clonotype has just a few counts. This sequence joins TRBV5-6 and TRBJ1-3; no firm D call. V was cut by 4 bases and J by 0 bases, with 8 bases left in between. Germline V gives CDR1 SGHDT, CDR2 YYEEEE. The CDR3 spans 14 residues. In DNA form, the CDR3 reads TGTGCCAGCAGCCAAAGAAACTCTGGAAACACCATATATTTT. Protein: CASSQRNSGNTIYF.

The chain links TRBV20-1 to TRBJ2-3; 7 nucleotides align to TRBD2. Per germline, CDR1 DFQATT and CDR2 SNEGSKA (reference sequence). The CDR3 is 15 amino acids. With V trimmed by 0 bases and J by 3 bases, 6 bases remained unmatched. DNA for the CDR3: TGCAGTGCTAGAGATGCGGGCGGGAGAACAGATACGCAGTATTTT. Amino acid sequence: CSARDAGGRTDTQYF.

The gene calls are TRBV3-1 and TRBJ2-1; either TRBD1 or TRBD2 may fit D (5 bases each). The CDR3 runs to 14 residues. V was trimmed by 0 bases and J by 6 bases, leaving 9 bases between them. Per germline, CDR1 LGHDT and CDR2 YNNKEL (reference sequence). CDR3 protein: CASSQEEGINEQFF. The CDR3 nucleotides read TGTGCCAGCAGCCAAGAAGAGGGGATCAATGAGCAGTTCTTC.

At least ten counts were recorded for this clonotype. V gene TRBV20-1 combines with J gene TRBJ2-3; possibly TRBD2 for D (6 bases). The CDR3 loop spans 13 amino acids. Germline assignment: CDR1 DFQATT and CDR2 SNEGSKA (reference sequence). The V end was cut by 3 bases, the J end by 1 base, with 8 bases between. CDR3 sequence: CSASGSRTDTQYF. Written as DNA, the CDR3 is TGCAGTGCTAGCGGGAGTCGCACAGATACGCAGTATTTT.

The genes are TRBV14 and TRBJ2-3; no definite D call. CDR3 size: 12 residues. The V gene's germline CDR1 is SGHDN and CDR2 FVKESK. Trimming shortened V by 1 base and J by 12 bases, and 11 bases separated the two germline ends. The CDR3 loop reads CASSQAYVPQYF. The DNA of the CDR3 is TGTGCCAGCAGCCAAGCCTACGTACCACAGTATTTT.

DNA for the CDR3: TGTGCCAGCCCCATGGCGGGGAACACTGAAGCTTTCTTT. Amino acids: CASPMAGNTEAFF. J is TRBJ1-1 and V is TRBV12-3 or TRBV12-4; D ambiguous. The CDR3 loop spans 13 amino acids. With 8 bases removed from V and 1 base from J, the gap between germline ends came to 11 bases.

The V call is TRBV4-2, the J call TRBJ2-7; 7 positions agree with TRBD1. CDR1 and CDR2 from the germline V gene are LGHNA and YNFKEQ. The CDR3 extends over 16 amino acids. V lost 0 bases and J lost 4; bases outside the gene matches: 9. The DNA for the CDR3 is TGTGCCAGCAGCCAAGATCATTTAGGGGGCAAATACGAGCAGTACTTC. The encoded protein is CASSQDHLGGKYEQYF.

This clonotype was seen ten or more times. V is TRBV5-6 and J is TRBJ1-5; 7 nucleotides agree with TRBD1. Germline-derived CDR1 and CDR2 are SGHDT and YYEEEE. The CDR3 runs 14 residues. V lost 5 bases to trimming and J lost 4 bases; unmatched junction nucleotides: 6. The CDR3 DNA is TGTGCCAGCAGTACCGGACAGGATAATCAGCCCCAGCATTTT. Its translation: CASSTGQDNQPQHF.

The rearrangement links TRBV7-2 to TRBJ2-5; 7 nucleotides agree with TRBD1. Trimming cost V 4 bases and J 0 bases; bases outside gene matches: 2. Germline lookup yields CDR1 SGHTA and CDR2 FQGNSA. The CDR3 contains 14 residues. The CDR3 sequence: CASSSTGHQETQYF. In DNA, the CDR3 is TGTGCCAGCAGCTCGACAGGGCACCAAGAGACCCAGTACTTC.